These 21 T cell receptor beta chains originate from one sample sequenced in a study of cytomegalovirus exposure and HLA in healthy donors. With 60 Vbeta and 13 Jbeta primers, the PCR was carried out. Libraries were prepared by immunoSEQ multiplex PCR; TCRdb keeps only in-frame clonotypes and omits some of them. The table includes around 150,000 clones, about three fifths detected once. Sequenced sample: PBMCs. Receptor source: an older woman in good health and CMV-seropositive.

The rearrangement uses TRBV5-1 and TRBJ2-5; 13 bases agree with TRBD2. The CDR3 length is 15 residues. From germline, CDR1 is SGHRS and CDR2 YFSETQ. The ends lost 4 bases at V and 5 bases at J; junction bases unmatched: 5. CDR3 sequence reads: CASSVGLAGSETQYF. The DNA for the CDR3 is TGCGCCAGCAGCGTGGGACTAGCGGGATCGGAGACCCAGTACTTC.

The V call is TRBV28, the J call TRBJ2-3, with 7 bases fitting TRBD2. The V gene's germline CDR1 is MDHEN and CDR2 SYDVKM. V lost 5 bases to trimming and J lost 6 bases; unmatched junction nucleotides: 8. The CDR3 spans 14 residues. CDR3 nucleotides: TGTGCCAGCAGTCTGGGGGGGGATTTCGATACGCAGTATTTT. Translated: CASSLGGDFDTQYF.

The V and J genes are TRBV19 and TRBJ1-5; unclear D gene. V lost 4 bases and J lost 9, with 25 bases in between. CDR3 length equals 17 residues. CDR1 and CDR2 from the germline V gene are LNHDA and SQIVND (reference sequence). The chain's CDR3 is CASSTDPETAILTPQHF. DNA for the CDR3: TGTGCCAGTAGTACCGATCCCGAAACAGCAATCCTAACGCCCCAGCATTTT.

The chain recombines TRBV6-5 with TRBJ2-3; TRBD2 agrees at 9 bases. The CDR3 covers 13 residues. V shed 7 bases, J shed 2 bases, and the junction held 1 base outside the gene matches. Germline-derived CDR1 and CDR2 are MNHEY and SVGAGI. The CDR3 DNA reads as TGTGCCAGCAAGCGGGAGGACACAGATACGCAGTATTTT. It yields the protein CASKREDTDTQYF.

The J gene is TRBJ2-5, the V gene TRBV7-2; D not certain. Germline CDR1 and CDR2: SGHTA and FQGNSA. The CDR3 consists of 12 residues. Trimming took 5 bases from V and 6 from J, leaving 10 bases between them. CDR3 in DNA: TGTGCCAGCAGCACCTACGCCCAGACCCAGTACTTC. It encodes CASSTYAQTQYF.

The J gene is TRBJ1-4, the V gene TRBV28, with 8 positions matching TRBD1. V lost 4 bases, J lost 6 bases, and 16 bases stayed unmatched. CDR3 size: 18 residues. CDR1 and CDR2 from the germline V gene are MDHEN and SYDVKM. The CDR3 sequence: CASSSPFGRGRQDEKLFF. CDR3 nucleotides: TGTGCCAGCAGTTCACCCTTCGGCAGGGGGCGGCAAGATGAAAAACTGTTTTTT.

This clone has only a few counts. The CDR3 reads CASSIDAGISNQPQHF. CDR3 DNA sequence: TGTGCCAGTAGTATAGACGCAGGGATTAGCAATCAGCCCCAGCATTTT. The V call is TRBV19, the J call TRBJ1-5; a possible D gene is TRBD1 (5 bases). This CDR3 has 16 amino acids. Germline V gene lookup returns CDR1 LNHDA and CDR2 SQIVND (reference sequence). Trimming shortened V by 0 bases and J by 0 bases, and 9 bases separated the two germline ends.

The J gene is TRBJ2-7, the V gene TRBV19; 10 bases align to TRBD2. CDR1 and CDR2 from the germline V gene are LNHDA and SQIVND (reference sequence). With V trimmed by 7 bases and J by 0 bases, 12 bases remained unmatched. The CDR3 loop spans 17 amino acids. This chain's CDR3 is CASTGSSGGLYSYEQYF. The CDR3 DNA reads TGTGCCAGTACTGGTTCTAGCGGGGGACTTTACTCCTACGAGCAGTACTTC.

The rearrangement uses TRBV7-3 and TRBJ2-4, with 7 bases lining up with TRBD1. Looked up from germline, CDR1 is SGHTA and CDR2 is FQGTGA. V was clipped by 5 bases and J by 7 bases; unmatched bases: 2. This CDR3 contains 12 residues. CDR3 in DNA: TGTGCCAGCAGCGACAGGGACAACATTCAGTACTTC. As protein: CASSDRDNIQYF.

The chain combines TRBV7-2 with TRBJ2-1, with D tentatively TRBD2 (5 bases). The CDR3 has 15 amino acids. Germline V gene sequence: CDR1 SGHTA, CDR2 FQGNSA. The V and J ends lost 2 bases and 7 bases respectively, with 15 bases between them. The CDR3 spells CASSLSLNTRNEQFF. Written as DNA, the CDR3 is TGTGCCAGCAGCTTATCACTAAATACTAGGAATGAGCAGTTCTTC.

V usage is TRBV28 and J usage is TRBJ2-2, with a weak D call TRBD2 (6 bases). The ends were cut back, 6 bases at V and 6 bases at J, with 8 bases in the middle. The germline CDR1 and CDR2 sequences are MDHEN and SYDVKM. This CDR3 comprises 12 residues. The CDR3 DNA follows: TGTGCCAGCAGAACTAGCTCCGGGGAGCTGTTTTTT. This sequence encodes CASRTSSGELFF.

The V and J genes are TRBV5-4 and TRBJ2-5; D is possibly TRBD2 (6 bases). The CDR3 is 15 residues long. The V gene's germline CDR1 is SGHNT and CDR2 YYREEE (reference sequence). Trimming pared 5 bases from V and 5 bases from J, leaving 19 bases between. Here the CDR3 DNA reads TGTGCCAGCAGACGGGACTTAGGGGTCGGGGAGACCCAGTACTTC. It yields the protein CASRRDLGVGETQYF.

The chain employs TRBV28 and TRBJ1-2; the D gene is possibly TRBD1 (5 bases). CDR3 size: 12 residues. Germline CDR1 is MDHEN and CDR2 is SYDVKM. Trimming took off 10 bases at V and 2 bases at J, with 11 bases between the two ends. This CDR3 is CAIRQRNYGYTF. CDR3 nucleotides: TGTGCCATCCGACAGAGGAACTATGGCTACACCTTC.

The chain couples TRBV30 to TRBJ2-3; D is undetermined. Trimming left V 1 base short and J 4 bases short, with 9 bases between. This CDR3 has 13 amino acids. Germline CDR1 and CDR2: GTSNPN and SVGIG (reference sequence). The CDR3 bases are TGTGCCTGGAGTGGCCCCAGTTCAGATACGCAGTATTTT. This codes for CAWSGPSSDTQYF.

This rearrangement joins TRBV28 to TRBJ2-5, with a possible D match to TRBD2 (5 bases). Trimming took off 5 bases at V and 4 bases at J, with 11 bases between the two ends. CDR1 is MDHEN and CDR2 is SYDVKM in the germline V gene. The CDR3 runs to 13 residues. The CDR3 here is CASSVGVGETQYF. Here the CDR3 DNA reads TGTGCCAGCAGTGTGGGAGTAGGAGAGACCCAGTACTTC.

V is TRBV9 and J is TRBJ2-7; 7 nucleotides agree with TRBD1. The CDR3 loop spans 15 amino acids. The trim removed 3 bases at V and 3 bases at J, leaving 9 bases unmatched. CDR1 and CDR2 (germline): SGDLS, YYNGEE. The CDR3 loop reads CASSGTGDPFYEQYF. The CDR3, as DNA: TGTGCCAGCAGCGGGACAGGTGACCCATTCTACGAGCAGTACTTC.

This chain connects TRBV29-1 to TRBJ2-1; the D gene is possibly TRBD2 (6 bases). Germline CDR1 SQVTM, CDR2 ANQGSEA. With 4 bases removed from V and 5 bases from J, the gap between germline ends came to 12 bases. The CDR3 loop spans 13 amino acids. DNA for the CDR3: TGCAGCGTTGTCCCGACTAGAAACAATGAGCAGTTCTTC. Translation gives CSVVPTRNNEQFF.

This clone was counted between two and nine times. This chain connects TRBV5-1 to TRBJ1-5; 7 bases map to TRBD1. The CDR3 contains 15 residues. CDR1 is SGHRS and CDR2 is YFSETQ in the germline V gene. The ends lost 0 bases at V and 4 bases at J; junction bases unmatched: 4. Here the CDR3 DNA reads TGCGCCAGCAGCTTGGGGGACAGTAGTAATCAGCCCCAGCATTTT. This codes for CASSLGDSSNQPQHF.

This clone was detected a few times. The chain recombines TRBV10-3 with TRBJ2-1, with TRBD1 matching 9 bases. V dropped 6 bases and J dropped 9; count of bases not matched to a gene: 9. CDR1 and CDR2 from the germline V gene are ENHRY and SYGVKD. The CDR3 has 14 amino acids. The CDR3 DNA reads as TGTGCCATCAGCGAGGGGGGACAGGGCGGTGAGCAGTTCTTC. Its translation is CAISEGGQGGEQFF.

J is TRBJ2-1 and V is TRBV4-3; 8 bases match TRBD2. This CDR3 is built from 20 residues. The V segment lost 0 bases and the J segment 0 bases; nucleotides outside the gene matches: 13. Germline lookup yields CDR1 LGHNA and CDR2 YSLEER. The CDR3: CASSQDLRAGVSFSYNEQFF. The CDR3 coding sequence is TGCGCCAGCAGCCAAGATCTACGAGCGGGAGTCTCCTTCTCCTACAATGAGCAGTTCTTC.

The V and J genes are TRBV7-2 and TRBJ2-1; D gene unclear. Germline CDR1 and CDR2: SGHTA and FQGNSA. The CDR3 loop spans 12 amino acids. Trimming took off 1 base at V and 6 bases at J, with 4 bases between the two ends. CDR3 loop: CASSLVVNEQFF. As DNA, the CDR3 is TGTGCCAGCAGCTTAGTAGTCAATGAGCAGTTCTTC.